This T cell receptor beta chain was observed in a study of T cells after yellow fever vaccination. V lost 0 bases and J 0 bases, leaving 8 bases between the germline ends. CDR1 and CDR2 from the germline V gene are SGDLS and YYNGEE. The CDR3 spans 15 residues. Only a few counts were recorded for this clonotype. A single record per CDR3 protein comes from TCRdb applying MiXCR to the 5' RACE reads. The profile shows almost 600,000 distinct CDR3 sequences, around an eighth of them singletons. Sequences were derived from PBMCs, sampled on the day of the yellow fever booster vaccination. The chain links TRBV9 to TRBJ2-3; no definite D call. The sequence was collected from a man aged 25 to 45 who received the YFV17D yellow fever vaccine. Here the CDR3 DNA reads TGTGCCAGCAGCGTAGTATCCGGAAGCACAGATACGCAGTATTTT. It yields the protein CASSVVSGSTDTQYF.